The clone carrying this T cell receptor beta chain was detected ten times or more. Its specificity is not known. The data were taken from a study of neurological immune-mediated disorders. General study points: The expanded clones of different subjects shared no CDR3 amino acid sequences (suggesting private repertoires in all groups). It was HTLV-1-associated myelopathy that showed the most TCR clonal expansion, while multiple sclerosis showed the least, falling below healthy controls.

The cDNA came from 5'RACE, which used 10-nucleotide random UMIs. Over 170 million TCR-beta sequences from 15-18 subjects came from every sequencing run. TCRdb re-called the 5' RACE reads with MiXCR, one entry per CDR3 protein. This sample has approximately 48,000 distinct CDR3 sequences, with about 15% found just once. Germline V lookup: CDR1 SGHTA, CDR2 FQGNSA. The V end lost 4 bases, the J end lost 6 bases, and 18 bases lay between the germline ends. CDR3 length: 15 amino acids. What was sequenced was PBMCs. V and J are TRBV7-2 and TRBJ1-1, with a weak D call TRBD1 (5 bases). This receptor was taken from a man aged 55 to 69 in good health. CDR3 loop: CASSSRGPVVAEAFF. In nucleotides, the CDR3 is TGTGCCAGCAGCTCGAGGGGTCCGGTGGTTGCTGAAGCTTTCTTT.